The 26 T cell receptor beta chains presented below share a single source sample, sequenced in a study of beta chain features in type 1 diabetes. The study's findings and limits: In every one of the four CD4+ subsets, TCRB CDR3s were moderately but significantly shorter in Type 1 diabetes patients.

These receptors have no identified antigens. The entirety of the isolated RNA underwent reverse transcription, so expressed TCRB transcripts were sequenced. The repertoire was sequenced with immunoSEQ multiplex PCR; TCRdb's copy has only in-frame clones and lacks some. Among about 160,000 clones listed, 7% to 9.5% were seen once. What was sequenced was central memory CD4+ T cells from blood. The receptors come from a woman aged 25-40 years with type 1 diabetes.

The chain uses TRBV19 and TRBJ1-1; 7 bases align to TRBD1. Germline trimming cut 5 bases from V and 6 bases from J; bases unmatched to any gene: 6. Looked up from germline, CDR1 is LNHDA and CDR2 is SQIVND (reference sequence). This CDR3 spans 13 amino acids. CDR3 sequence: CASSVNRGPEAFF. The CDR3 nucleotides read TGTGCCAGTAGTGTGAACAGGGGCCCTGAAGCTTTCTTT.

The chain combines TRBV27 with TRBJ2-2; 7 nucleotides match TRBD1. Germline trimming cut 3 bases from V and 6 bases from J; bases unmatched to any gene: 7. The CDR3 has 15 residues. Looked up from germline, CDR1 is MNHEY and CDR2 is SMNVEV (reference sequence). DNA of the CDR3: TGTGCCAGCAGTTTCCGGGACAGTTTTGCCGGGGAGCTGTTTTTT. This sequence encodes CASSFRDSFAGELFF.

J is TRBJ1-5 and V is TRBV19; 11 bases map to TRBD1. V was clipped by 1 base and J by 5 bases; unmatched bases: 7. Germline V gene data show CDR1 as LNHDA and CDR2 as SQIVND (reference sequence). This CDR3 comprises 17 residues. CDR3 DNA: TGTGCCAGTAGTATAGGGCCAGGACAGGGGGCCGATCAGCCCCAGCATTTT. Translation: CASSIGPGQGADQPQHF.

This clone was seen more than once but under ten times. The chain carries TRBV2 and TRBJ2-3, with a tentative D call TRBD1 (7 bases). V was trimmed by 0 bases and J by 11 bases, leaving 24 bases between them. The CDR3 has 17 amino acids. The germline V gene has CDR1 SNHLY and CDR2 FYNNEI. The CDR3 region is CASSEAGRWQGGRGQYF. CDR3 nucleotide sequence: TGTGCCAGCAGTGAAGCGGGTAGATGGCAGGGGGGACGGGGGCAGTATTTT.

The table lists this clone with a few counts. The V and J genes are TRBV15 and TRBJ1-2, with no clear D. The CDR3 is 13 residues long. Looked up from germline, CDR1 is LNHNV and CDR2 is YYDKDF (reference sequence). The V end was cut by 0 bases, the J end by 12 bases, with 14 bases between. The DNA for the CDR3 is TGTGCCACCAGCAGAGACACAGCAACTTGGAACACCTTC. Translation gives CATSRDTATWNTF.

The table lists this clone with a few counts. The rearrangement joins TRBV19 to TRBJ1-1; 9 nucleotides agree with TRBD1. The CDR3 runs 16 residues. CDR1 is LNHDA, CDR2 SQIVND, per germline (reference sequence). The V and J ends lost 6 bases and 6 bases, in that order; junction bases with no gene match: 14. The CDR3, as DNA: TGTGCCAGTAGCTATGGACAGGGGTTTATGTCGGCTGAAGCTTTCTTT. Translation gives CASSYGQGFMSAEAFF.

V is TRBV30 and J is TRBJ1-4; D gene uncertain. Trimming removed 5 bases at V and 4 bases at J, with 14 bases between. Per germline, CDR1 GTSNPN and CDR2 SVGIG (reference sequence). The CDR3 covers 14 residues. CDR3 region: CAWSGWAGNEKLFF. The CDR3 bases are TGTGCCTGGTCGGGTTGGGCGGGTAATGAAAAACTGTTTTTT.

V usage is TRBV6-5 and J usage is TRBJ1-5, with unresolved D. This CDR3 has 13 amino acids. Trimming removed 0 bases at V and 6 bases at J, with 6 bases between. Germline assignment: CDR1 MNHEY and CDR2 SVGAGI. The CDR3 protein is CASSYSPVQPQHF. In nucleotides, the CDR3 is TGTGCCAGCAGTTACTCCCCAGTTCAGCCCCAGCATTTT.

This clone was counted at least ten times. This sequence joins TRBV7-9 and TRBJ2-2; 8 bases are shared with TRBD2. CDR1 and CDR2 from the germline V gene are SEHNR and FQNEAQ (reference sequence). Trimming cost V 4 bases and J 5 bases; bases outside gene matches: 0. The CDR3 sequence is 13 residues long. In DNA, the CDR3 is TGTGCCAGCAGCTCTAGCGGGACCGGGGAGCTGTTTTTT. This encodes CASSSSGTGELFF.

This clone has a handful of counts. This chain joins TRBV20-1 and TRBJ1-2; 7 nucleotides match TRBD1. The CDR3 contains 11 residues. Unmatched junction bases numbered 7, after V lost 6 bases and J lost 9 bases. CDR1 is DFQATT and CDR2 is SNEGSKA in the germline V gene (reference sequence). Here the CDR3 DNA reads TGCAGTGCCACCGTACAGGGGAGCTACACCTTC. Amino acids: CSATVQGSYTF.

This clone was seen a few times. The chain combines TRBV25-1 with TRBJ2-1; possible D gene TRBD1, 6 bases. V shed 3 bases and J shed 0 bases, with 15 bases lying between them. The CDR3 spans 17 residues. The germline V gene has CDR1 MGHDK and CDR2 SYGVNS. The CDR3 nucleotides are TGTGCCAGCAGTGACTATACAGGGTCCCCCTCCTACAATGAGCAGTTCTTC. It translates to CASSDYTGSPSYNEQFF.

This clone was seen a few times. This chain connects TRBV7-2 to TRBJ2-7; the D is unclear. V gave up 0 bases and J gave up 4 bases, with 13 bases separating them. Germline CDR1 and CDR2: SGHTA and FQGNSA. This CDR3 region has 15 residues. As DNA, the CDR3 is TGTGCCAGCAGCTTAGCGGCAGGTATCGGATACGAGCAGTACTTC. This translates into CASSLAAGIGYEQYF. The full variable domain, rest sourced from reference TRBV7-2 and TRBJ2-7, is GAGVSQSPSNKVTEKGKDVELRCDPISGHTALYWYRQSLGQGLEFLIYFQGNSAPDKSGLPSDRFSAERTGGSVSTLTIQRTQQEDSAVYLCASSLAAGIGYEQYFGPGTRLTVT.

This clone was detected only a few times. This sequence joins TRBV6-5 and TRBJ2-1, with 7 bases aligning to TRBD1. Losses at the gene ends were 5 bases for V and 7 bases for J; bases not matched to a gene: 11. The germline CDR1 and CDR2 sequences are MNHEY and SVGAGI. CDR3 length equals 15 residues. Here the CDR3 reads CASSPGNLRGNEQFF. The CDR3 DNA sequence: TGTGCCAGCAGTCCGGGGAACCTCAGGGGGAATGAGCAGTTCTTC.

This clone was observed many times. This sequence joins TRBV27 and TRBJ2-1, with 9 bases identical to TRBD1. J gave up 7 bases and V 6 bases, and 10 bases lay outside the gene matches. Germline CDR1 is MNHEY and CDR2 is SMNVEV (reference sequence). The CDR3 sequence is 15 residues long. For the CDR3, the DNA is TGTGCCAGCAGCGCGGGACAGGGCTACAGAAATGAGCAGTTCTTC. This encodes CASSAGQGYRNEQFF.

This clone was counted only a few times. The chain couples TRBV9 to TRBJ2-3; 8 bases line up with TRBD2. Germline CDR1 SGDLS, CDR2 YYNGEE. Losses at the gene ends were 3 bases for V and 1 base for J; bases not matched to a gene: 13. This CDR3 region has 18 residues. Written as DNA, the CDR3 is TGTGCCAGCAGCGGGTATCGGGAGGGCCTGTTTGGCACAGATACGCAGTATTTT. The encoded protein is CASSGYREGLFGTDTQYF.

There are a few counts of this clone. The rearrangement joins TRBV7-2 to TRBJ2-3; 8 nucleotides match TRBD2. Looked up from germline, CDR1 is SGHTA and CDR2 is FQGNSA. The CDR3 spans 15 residues. V dropped 3 bases and J dropped 2; count of bases not matched to a gene: 4. The CDR3 loop is CASSFRAGATDTQYF. In nucleotides, the CDR3 is TGTGCCAGCAGCTTCCGAGCGGGGGCCACAGATACGCAGTATTTT.

This clone was seen more than once but under ten times. V and J are TRBV9 and TRBJ1-5; 8 bases align to TRBD1. V gave up 3 bases and J gave up 3 bases; unmatched junction bases: 14. This CDR3 is built from 18 residues. Germline V lookup: CDR1 SGDLS, CDR2 YYNGEE. CDR3 region: CASSGTGTFFWVNQPQHF. As DNA, the CDR3 is TGTGCCAGCAGCGGGACAGGGACTTTCTTTTGGGTCAATCAGCCCCAGCATTTT.

This clone showed up just a few times. The chain recombines TRBV28 with TRBJ1-4, with 12 bases matching TRBD1. The CDR3 consists of 16 residues. The V gene end was trimmed by 5 bases and the J gene end by 7 bases; junction bases not matched to a gene: 8. Germline loops: CDR1 MDHEN, CDR2 SYDVKM. Here the CDR3 reads CASSPAGTGGAEKLFF. CDR3 coding DNA: TGTGCCAGCAGTCCCGCCGGGACAGGGGGCGCTGAAAAACTGTTTTTT.

This clone turned up a few times. The rearrangement uses TRBV16 and TRBJ1-5; TRBD1 matches 7 bases. Germline CDR1 KGHSY, CDR2 FQNENV. The CDR3 contains 15 residues. Germline trimming cut 2 bases from V and 2 bases from J; bases unmatched to any gene: 3. The DNA for the CDR3 is TGTGCCAGCAGCCAAAGGCAGGGGGGCAATCAGCCCCAGCATTTT. This gives the protein CASSQRQGGNQPQHF.

This clone was counted between two and nine times. This rearrangement joins TRBV6-1 to TRBJ2-5; unclear D gene. Per germline, CDR1 MNHNS and CDR2 SASEGT. This CDR3 region has 12 residues. The ends were cut back, 5 bases at V and 4 bases at J, with 8 bases in the middle. The CDR3 here is CASSTTLETQYF. The CDR3 coding sequence is TGTGCCAGCAGTACTACCTTAGAGACCCAGTACTTC.

The gene calls are TRBV11-2 and TRBJ1-2; 9 bases line up with TRBD1. V shed 4 bases and J 7 bases; nucleotides not matched to a gene: 1. The CDR3 runs 12 residues. CDR1 and CDR2 (germline): SGHAT, FQNNGV. CDR3 loop: CASSWDRVGYTF. In DNA form, the CDR3 reads TGTGCCAGCAGCTGGGACAGGGTTGGCTACACCTTC.

This clone appeared many times. CDR3 bases: TGTGCCAGCAGAGGAAAACCGGGACTAGCCTCGTACGAGCAGTACTTC. Protein: CASRGKPGLASYEQYF. The chain couples TRBV2 to TRBJ2-7; TRBD2 matches at 9 bases. J lost 4 bases, V lost 6 bases, and 13 bases had no gene match. Germline CDR1 is SNHLY and CDR2 is FYNNEI. The CDR3 loop spans 16 amino acids. Full variable domain (missing parts from reference TRBV2 and TRBJ2-7): EPEVTQTPSHQVTQMGQEVILRCVPISNHLYFYWYRQILGQKVEFLVSFYNNEISEKSEIFDDQFSVERPDGSNFTLKIRSTKLEDSAMYFCASRGKPGLASYEQYFGPGTRLTVT.

This clone was recorded a few times. The CDR3 protein is CASRAGGSSYNEQFF. The CDR3 nucleotides are TGTGCCAGCCGGGCCGGGGGGAGCTCCTACAATGAGCAGTTCTTC. The rearrangement joins TRBV28 to TRBJ2-1; TRBD2 agrees at 7 bases. V gave up 8 bases and J gave up 0 bases; unmatched junction bases: 7. The CDR3 has 15 residues. Looked up from germline, CDR1 is MDHEN and CDR2 is SYDVKM.

The rearrangement uses TRBV18 and TRBJ1-5; D ambiguous. The CDR3 covers 14 residues. CDR1 and CDR2 from the germline V gene are KGHSH and LQKENI. V shed 3 bases and J shed 3 bases, with 9 bases lying between them. CDR3 in amino acids: CASSPQAINQPQHF. The CDR3 DNA is TGTGCCAGCTCACCTCAGGCTATCAATCAGCCCCAGCATTTT. Looking up the rest from reference TRBV18 and TRBJ1-5 gives the full variable domain: NAGVMQNPRHLVRRRGQEARLRCSPMKGHSHVYWYRQLPEEGLKFMVYLQKENIIDESGMPKERFSAEFPKEGPSILRIQQVVRGDSAAYFCASSPQAINQPQHFGDGTRLSIL.

The chain recombines TRBV6-1 with TRBJ2-2, with a possible D match to TRBD1 (6 bases). CDR1 is MNHNS and CDR2 is SASEGT in the germline V gene. The CDR3 is 15 amino acids. V was trimmed by 1 base and J by 2 bases, leaving 8 bases between them. CDR3 protein: CASSEGGHNTGELFF. The CDR3, as DNA: TGTGCCAGCAGTGAAGGGGGACACAACACCGGGGAGCTGTTTTTT.

This chain links TRBV7-9 with TRBJ1-3; D remains ambiguous. The CDR3 sequence is 12 residues long. V shed 5 bases and J shed 4 bases, with 6 bases lying between them. The germline gives CDR1 SEHNR, CDR2 FQNEAQ (reference sequence). The CDR3 region has the DNA TGTGCCAGCAGCAGCCGGGGAAACACCATATATTTT. Translated: CASSSRGNTIYF.